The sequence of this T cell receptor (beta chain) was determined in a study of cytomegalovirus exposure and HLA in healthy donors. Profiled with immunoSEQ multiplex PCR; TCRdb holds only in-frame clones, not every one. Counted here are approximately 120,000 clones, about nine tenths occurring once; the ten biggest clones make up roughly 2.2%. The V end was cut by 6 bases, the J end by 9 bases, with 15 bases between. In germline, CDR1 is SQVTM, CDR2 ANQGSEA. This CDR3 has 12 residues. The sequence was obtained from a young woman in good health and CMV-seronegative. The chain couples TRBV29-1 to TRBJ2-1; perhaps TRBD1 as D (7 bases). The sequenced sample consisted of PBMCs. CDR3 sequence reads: CSVLDRRGEQFF. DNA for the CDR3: TGCAGCGTCCTGGACAGGAGGGGTGAGCAGTTCTTC.